Listed below are T cell receptor beta chains from one sample, sequenced in a study of T cell responses to AZD1222 COVID-19 vaccine. TCRdb's table, derived via immunoSEQ multiplex PCR, lists solely in-frame clones and lacks some. This repertoire shows 85,000 or so clones, 90% to 95% found once; its top ten account for approximately 10%. This specimen consisted of peripheral blood, obtained 28 days after the second AZD1222 dose. The receptors originated from an adult who received the AZD1222 COVID-19 vaccine. CDR3s leave out the opening cysteine and the closing phenylalanine or tryptophan. Each record gives: V gene, clone size, CDR3 protein. Not all rows give a size; the values are once, few, many and, for expanded clones, a class.

V gene: TRBV11-2
clone size: -
CDR3 protein: ASSLDRRWYGYT

V gene: TRBV11-3
clone size: -
CDR3 protein: ASSSKYNEQF

V gene: TRBV30
clone size: -
CDR3 protein: AWRMGYTEAF

V gene: TRBV7-9
clone size: -
CDR3 protein: ASSPGGGDEKLF

V gene: TRBV3-1/TRBV3-2
clone size: -
CDR3 protein: ASSQAPAEQY

V gene: TRBV6-1
clone size: -
CDR3 protein: ASSEAAQGAYYGYT

V gene: TRBV6-5
clone size: -
CDR3 protein: ASSYGRGGISYEQY

V gene: TRBV28
clone size: -
CDR3 protein: ASSPGQGPLYEQY

V gene: TRBV6-1
clone size: -
CDR3 protein: ASSEGLGLAGGPWETQY

V gene: TRBV11-2
clone size: -
CDR3 protein: ASSPPMMEVSYEQY

V gene: TRBV20-1
clone size: -
CDR3 protein: SASWTSGRENIQY

V gene: TRBV6-5
clone size: -
CDR3 protein: ASSSLRGEKLF

V gene: TRBV10-3
clone size: -
CDR3 protein: AISAYLTVGHENTEAF

V gene: TRBV30
clone size: -
CDR3 protein: AWSVGSYEQY

V gene: TRBV5-1
clone size: -
CDR3 protein: ASSPSGQGYGNTIY

V gene: TRBV5-1
clone size: once
CDR3 protein: ASSTWTGVLPQH

V gene: TRBV30
clone size: -
CDR3 protein: ACSSGGGTGTSGANVLT

V gene: TRBV5-1
clone size: -
CDR3 protein: ASSSQGANYGYT

V gene: TRBV15
clone size: -
CDR3 protein: ATSPDRHNEQF

V gene: TRBV6-1
clone size: -
CDR3 protein: ASSEAGYGYT

V gene: TRBV13
clone size: -
CDR3 protein: ASSLGRVEKLF

V gene: TRBV2
clone size: few
CDR3 protein: ASSDLRDSTEAF

V gene: TRBV6-5
clone size: few
CDR3 protein: ASPNPGQGYGYT

V gene: TRBV3-1/TRBV3-2
clone size: -
CDR3 protein: ASSLPTGTGDWANVLT

V gene: TRBV16
clone size: once
CDR3 protein: ASSQTGRSYGYT

V gene: TRBV5-4
clone size: -
CDR3 protein: ASSFLAGEETQY

V gene: TRBV2
clone size: -
CDR3 protein: ASRRTVSGNTIY

V gene: TRBV7-8
clone size: -
CDR3 protein: ASSLAGDSYEQY

V gene: TRBV29-1
clone size: -
CDR3 protein: SAFGDSYEQY

V gene: TRBV30
clone size: -
CDR3 protein: AWSRTAGNSPLH

V gene: TRBV9
clone size: -
CDR3 protein: ASSGTGRGEKLF

V gene: TRBV6-5
clone size: -
CDR3 protein: ASSYSIWQGSHGYT

V gene: TRBV29-1
clone size: -
CDR3 protein: SVAPGWGMNTEAF

V gene: TRBV27
clone size: -
CDR3 protein: ASSWTGGQPQH

V gene: TRBV15
clone size: -
CDR3 protein: ATSRDGPETGEVT

V gene: TRBV7-3
clone size: -
CDR3 protein: ASSNREGTQY

V gene: TRBV2
clone size: -
CDR3 protein: AITPGGSSGNTIY

V gene: TRBV28
clone size: -
CDR3 protein: ASSLLGPSRGYT

V gene: TRBV7-2
clone size: -
CDR3 protein: ASSPRGPYNEQF

V gene: TRBV5-4
clone size: -
CDR3 protein: ASSLEVSPYEQY

V gene: TRBV19
clone size: -
CDR3 protein: ASSWAGGRTGELF

V gene: TRBV5-1
clone size: -
CDR3 protein: ASSFLPGPNEQY

V gene: TRBV5-1
clone size: -
CDR3 protein: ASSLGTEGDTQY

V gene: TRBV5-1
clone size: -
CDR3 protein: ASSLEGVRSYNEQF

V gene: TRBV3-1/TRBV3-2
clone size: -
CDR3 protein: ASSRGQGNQPQH

V gene: TRBV7-9
clone size: once
CDR3 protein: ASSLSGSGDTIY

V gene: TRBV10-3
clone size: -
CDR3 protein: AISGTSYEQY

V gene: TRBV13
clone size: -
CDR3 protein: ASSLRRGTEAF

V gene: TRBV7-3
clone size: -
CDR3 protein: ASSHGTAYNEQF

V gene: TRBV19
clone size: -
CDR3 protein: ASSMGQGYEQY

V gene: TRBV5-1
clone size: -
CDR3 protein: ASRPPGGWTEAF

V gene: TRBV6-5
clone size: -
CDR3 protein: ASTRTLGNQPQH

V gene: TRBV6-5
clone size: -
CDR3 protein: ASSRNRGIKNIQY